This T cell receptor (beta chain) was documented in a study of blood T cell repertoires in COVID-19. Whole-study context: COVID-19 samples from acute and convalescent phases originated in the United States, Italy and Spain. Sample material is recorded as cDNA or gDNA derived from T cells, B-cell-depleted T cells, or PBMCs.

The V end lost 1 base, the J end lost 5 bases, and 11 bases lay between the germline ends. CDR1 and CDR2 from the germline V gene are SGHTA and FQGTGA. The CDR3 covers 14 residues. The repertoire was sequenced with immunoSEQ multiplex PCR; TCRdb's copy has only in-frame clones and lacks some. The data show 150,000 or so clones, with about 79% seen just once and under 6% held by the top ten. The source is a woman older than 75 with active or convalescent COVID-19. Input material: peripheral blood. This sequence joins TRBV7-3 and TRBJ2-5; D perhaps matches TRBD2 (6 bases). The DNA for the CDR3 is TGTGCCAGCAGCTTAATGCGGGACTCGGAGACCCAGTACTTC. It encodes CASSLMRDSETQYF.